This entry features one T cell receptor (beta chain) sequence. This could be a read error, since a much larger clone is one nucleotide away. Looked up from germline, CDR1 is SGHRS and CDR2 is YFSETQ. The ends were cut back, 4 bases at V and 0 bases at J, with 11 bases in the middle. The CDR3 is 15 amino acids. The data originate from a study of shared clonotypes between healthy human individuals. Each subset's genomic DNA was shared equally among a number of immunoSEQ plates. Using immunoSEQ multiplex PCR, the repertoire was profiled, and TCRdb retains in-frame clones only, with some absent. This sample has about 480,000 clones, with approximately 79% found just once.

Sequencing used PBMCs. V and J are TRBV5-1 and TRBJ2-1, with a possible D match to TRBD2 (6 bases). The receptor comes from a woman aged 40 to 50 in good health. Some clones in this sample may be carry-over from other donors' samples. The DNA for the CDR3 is TGCGCCAGCAGCATCGACGGGAGCTCCTACAATGAGCAGTTCTTC. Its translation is CASSIDGSSYNEQFF. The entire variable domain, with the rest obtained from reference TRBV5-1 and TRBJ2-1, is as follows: KAGVTQTPRYLIKTRGQQVTLSCSPISGHRSVSWYQQTPGQGLQFLFEYFSETQRNKGNFPGRFSGRQFSNSRSEMNVSTLELGDSALYLCASSIDGSSYNEQFFGPGTRLTVL.